This is a list of T cell receptor beta chains from one sample in a study of T cell responses to AZD1222 COVID-19 vaccine. Clones were sequenced by immunoSEQ multiplex PCR, and TCRdb holds only the in-frame ones, with some missing. The sample yields about 69,000 clones, approximately 82% seen once. The specimen comprised peripheral blood, sampled 28 days after the second AZD1222 dose. The source is an adult who received the AZD1222 COVID-19 vaccine. The conserved cysteine and the conserved F or W are not part of the CDR3 here. A D gene is named only where the DNA matches it firmly. Not all rows give a size; the values are once, few, many and, for expanded clones, a class.

-,TRBJ1-1,-,TRBV5-1,ASSKNSNTEAF
-,TRBJ1-5,-,TRBV1,TSSQATGVVSIVMSQH
-,TRBJ2-5,-,TRBV18,ASSPTGQTQETQY
-,TRBJ2-5,-,TRBV2,ASKRSLETQY
-,TRBJ1-5,-,TRBV27,ASSRYSNQPQH
TRBD1,TRBJ2-2,few,TRBV29-1,SVEGTGVTGELF
-,TRBJ2-1,-,TRBV12-3/TRBV12-4,ASRHPDHNEQF
-,TRBJ2-7,-,TRBV27,ASSSQGRPY
-,TRBJ1-5,-,TRBV19,ASSIAEGVPQPQH
-,TRBJ1-6,-,TRBV15,ATSKDPLSSYNSPLH
-,TRBJ1-2,-,TRBV5-6,ASSSTGGGYT
-,TRBJ1-5,few,TRBV6-2/TRBV6-3,ASSLTGNQPQH
-,TRBJ1-2,few,TRBV7-9,ASSLEARGRGYT
-,TRBJ1-2,-,TRBV12-5,ASGPTGGIYGYT
-,TRBJ1-3,once,TRBV7-9,ASSSTGTPQRNTIY
TRBD1,TRBJ1-2,-,TRBV4-2,ASSQAATGTGASSGYT
-,TRBJ2-3,-,TRBV18,ASSPLADTQY
-,TRBJ2-1,-,TRBV19,ASSIRVGLVYNEQF